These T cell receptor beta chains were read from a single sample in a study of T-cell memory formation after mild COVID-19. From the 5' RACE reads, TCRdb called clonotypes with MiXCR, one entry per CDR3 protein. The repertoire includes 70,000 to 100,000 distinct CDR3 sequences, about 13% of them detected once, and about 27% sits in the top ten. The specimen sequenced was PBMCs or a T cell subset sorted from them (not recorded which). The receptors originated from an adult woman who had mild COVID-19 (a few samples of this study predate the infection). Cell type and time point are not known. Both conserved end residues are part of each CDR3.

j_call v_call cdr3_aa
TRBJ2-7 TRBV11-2 CASSLVTSGPNYEQYF
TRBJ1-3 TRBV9 CASSVAVEGHSGNTIYF
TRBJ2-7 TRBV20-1 CSALGLVGYEQYF
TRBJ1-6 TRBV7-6 CASRPGPGGSNSPLHF
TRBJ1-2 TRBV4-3 CASSQWTGNNYGYTF
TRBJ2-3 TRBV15 CATSRASTDTQYF
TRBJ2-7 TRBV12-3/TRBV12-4 CASSPREGGSKEQYF
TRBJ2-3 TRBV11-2 CASSLIFSTDTQYF
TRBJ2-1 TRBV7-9 CASSAGLVNNEQFF
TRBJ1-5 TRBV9 CASSPQGNQPQHF
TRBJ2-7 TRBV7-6 CASSLGTGGEQYF
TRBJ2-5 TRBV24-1 CATSDLFGGRRETQYF
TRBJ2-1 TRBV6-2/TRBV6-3 CASSYLTFGGFRSYNEQFF
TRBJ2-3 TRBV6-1 CASSDLRSAPSTDTQYF
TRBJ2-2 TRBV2 CAGVGGANTGELFF
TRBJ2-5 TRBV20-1 CSARIRTREETQYF
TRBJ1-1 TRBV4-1 CASSQVRGNTEAFF
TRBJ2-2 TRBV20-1 CSARDRGPSKFQRNTGELFF
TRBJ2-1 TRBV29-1 CSVGFPGRVGGGEQFF
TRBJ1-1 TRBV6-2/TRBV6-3 CASSYLGQSTEAFF
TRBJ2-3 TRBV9 CASSVAGSGSWGDTQYF
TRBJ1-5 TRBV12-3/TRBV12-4 CASSFGPNQPQHF
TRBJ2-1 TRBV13 CASSTYLAGDGEQFF
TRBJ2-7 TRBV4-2 CASSQIERPYEQYF
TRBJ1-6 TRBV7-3 CASSLGDRWGSPLHF
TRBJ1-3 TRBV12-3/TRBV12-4 CASTRDGGNTIYF
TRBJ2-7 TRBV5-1 CASSLGGTGGHEQYF
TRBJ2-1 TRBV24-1 CATSDPGGAARAYNEQFF
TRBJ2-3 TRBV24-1 CATSVVGGHPDTQYF
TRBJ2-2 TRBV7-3 CASSLRPGLNTGELFF
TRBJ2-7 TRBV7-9 CASSSGTSGRGLPWEQYF
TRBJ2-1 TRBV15 CATSSGLATYNEQFF
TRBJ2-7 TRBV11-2 CASSLLTGGSNQQYF
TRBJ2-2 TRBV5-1 CASSWADDTGELFF
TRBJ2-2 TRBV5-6 CASSSGVGELFF
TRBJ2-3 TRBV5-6 CASSFGQGTDTQYF
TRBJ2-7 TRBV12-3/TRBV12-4 CASGTPGQGSYEQYF
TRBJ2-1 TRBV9 CASSGRTGGDYNEQFF
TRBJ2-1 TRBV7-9 CASSLVTGGGNEQFF
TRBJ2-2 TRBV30 CAWSVRGTGWEPTGELFF
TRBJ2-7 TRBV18 CASSLGRAYEQYF
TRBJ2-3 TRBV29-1 CSVDPPGGAGDTQYF
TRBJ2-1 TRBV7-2 CASSLGQGAGNEQFF
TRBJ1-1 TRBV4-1 CASSQAGTQLNTEAFF
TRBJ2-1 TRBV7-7 CASSLDGGEEQFF
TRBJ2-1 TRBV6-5 CASSPNNEQFF
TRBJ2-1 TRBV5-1 CASSLAQRQRWNEQFF